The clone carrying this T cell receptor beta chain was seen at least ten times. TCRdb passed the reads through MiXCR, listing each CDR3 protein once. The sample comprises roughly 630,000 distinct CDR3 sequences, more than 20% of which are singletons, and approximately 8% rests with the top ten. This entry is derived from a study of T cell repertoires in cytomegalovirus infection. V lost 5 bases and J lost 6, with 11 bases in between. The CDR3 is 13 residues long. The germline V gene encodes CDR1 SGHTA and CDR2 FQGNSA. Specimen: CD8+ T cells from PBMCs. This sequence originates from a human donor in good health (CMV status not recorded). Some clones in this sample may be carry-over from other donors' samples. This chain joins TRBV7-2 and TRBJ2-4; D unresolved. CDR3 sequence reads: CASSPHISNIQYF. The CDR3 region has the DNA TGTGCCAGCAGCCCGCACATCTCAAACATTCAGTACTTC.